The T cell receptor (beta chain) under discussion was sequenced for a study of cytomegalovirus exposure and HLA in healthy donors. This PCR relied on a set of 60 Vbeta primers and 13 Jbeta primers. TCRdb's table, derived via immunoSEQ multiplex PCR, lists solely in-frame clones and lacks some. The sample shows fewer than 200,000 clones, about 81% of them seen only once. The CDR3 extends over 14 amino acids. The chain joins TRBV21-1 to TRBJ2-6; the D call of TRBD2 is as the table states it, not checked on the DNA. TRBV21-1 is labeled a pseudogene. The specimen sequenced was PBMCs. This TCR derives from a woman aged 30 to 39 in good health and CMV-seronegative. The CDR3 DNA follows: TGTGCCAGCAGCCGGGGATCTGGGGCCAACGTCCTGACTTTC. Translating gives CASSRGSGANVLTF.